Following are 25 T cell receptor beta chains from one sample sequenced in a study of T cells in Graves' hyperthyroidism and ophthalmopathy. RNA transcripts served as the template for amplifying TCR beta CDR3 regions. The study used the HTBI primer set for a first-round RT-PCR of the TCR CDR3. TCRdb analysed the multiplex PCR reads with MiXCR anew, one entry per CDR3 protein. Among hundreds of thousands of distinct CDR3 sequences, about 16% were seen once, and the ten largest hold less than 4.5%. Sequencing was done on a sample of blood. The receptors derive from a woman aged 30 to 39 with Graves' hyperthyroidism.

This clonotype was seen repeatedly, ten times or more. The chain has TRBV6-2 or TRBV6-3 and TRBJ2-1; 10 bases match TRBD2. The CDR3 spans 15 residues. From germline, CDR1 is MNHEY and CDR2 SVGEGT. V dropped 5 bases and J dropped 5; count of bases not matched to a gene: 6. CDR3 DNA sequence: TGTGCCAGCAGTCCCAGCGGGAGGGCGAACAATGAGCAGTTCTTC. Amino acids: CASSPSGRANNEQFF.

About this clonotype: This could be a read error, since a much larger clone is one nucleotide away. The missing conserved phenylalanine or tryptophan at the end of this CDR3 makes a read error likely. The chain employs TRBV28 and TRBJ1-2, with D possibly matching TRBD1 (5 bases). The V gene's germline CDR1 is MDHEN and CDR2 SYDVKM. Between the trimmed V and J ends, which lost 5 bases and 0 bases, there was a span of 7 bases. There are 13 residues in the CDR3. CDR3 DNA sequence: TGTGCCAGCAGTAGGGGTTCTAACTATGGCTACACCCTC. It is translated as CASSRGSNYGYTL.

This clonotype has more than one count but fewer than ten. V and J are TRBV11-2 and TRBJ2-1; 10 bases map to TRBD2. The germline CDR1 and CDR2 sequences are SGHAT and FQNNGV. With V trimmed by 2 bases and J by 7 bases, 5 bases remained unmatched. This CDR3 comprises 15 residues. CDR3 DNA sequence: TGTGCCAGCAGCTTACTAGCGGGAGATCAAAATGAGCAGTTCTTC. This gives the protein CASSLLAGDQNEQFF.

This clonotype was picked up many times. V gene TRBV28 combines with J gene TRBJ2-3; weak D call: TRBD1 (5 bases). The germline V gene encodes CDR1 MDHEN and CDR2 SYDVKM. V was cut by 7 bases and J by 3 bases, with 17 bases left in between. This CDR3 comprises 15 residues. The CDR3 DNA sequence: TGTGCCAGCACCACGAACGAAAGGGGAACAGATACGCAGTATTTT. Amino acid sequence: CASTTNERGTDTQYF.

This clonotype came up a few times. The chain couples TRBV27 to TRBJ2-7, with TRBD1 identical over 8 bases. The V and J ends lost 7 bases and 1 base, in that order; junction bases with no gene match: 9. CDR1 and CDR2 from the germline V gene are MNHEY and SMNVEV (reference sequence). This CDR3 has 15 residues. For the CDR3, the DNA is TGTGCCAGCACTCAGGCCGGGACAGGATCCTACGAGCAGTACTTC. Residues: CASTQAGTGSYEQYF.

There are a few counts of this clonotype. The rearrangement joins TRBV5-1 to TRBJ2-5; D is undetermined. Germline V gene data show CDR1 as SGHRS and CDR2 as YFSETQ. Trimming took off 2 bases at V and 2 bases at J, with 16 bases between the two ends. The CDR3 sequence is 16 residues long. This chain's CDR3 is CASSFSGFPEQETQYF. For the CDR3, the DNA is TGCGCCAGCAGCTTTAGTGGGTTCCCAGAACAAGAGACCCAGTACTTC.

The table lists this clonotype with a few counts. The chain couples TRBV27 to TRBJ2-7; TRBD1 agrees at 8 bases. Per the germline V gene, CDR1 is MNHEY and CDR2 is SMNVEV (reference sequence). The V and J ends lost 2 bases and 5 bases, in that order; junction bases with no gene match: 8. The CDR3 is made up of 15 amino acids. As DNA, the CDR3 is TGTGCCAGCAGTTTACCCTCGACAGGGGACAACGAGCAGTACTTC. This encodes CASSLPSTGDNEQYF.

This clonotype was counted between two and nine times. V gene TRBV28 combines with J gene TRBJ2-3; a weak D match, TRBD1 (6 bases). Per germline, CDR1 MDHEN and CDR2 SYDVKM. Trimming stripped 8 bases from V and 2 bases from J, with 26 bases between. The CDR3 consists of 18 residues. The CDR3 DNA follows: TGTGCCAGCTCACCACCGATGGGGGCCGTCGGGGACACAGATACGCAGTATTTT. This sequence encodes CASSPPMGAVGDTDTQYF. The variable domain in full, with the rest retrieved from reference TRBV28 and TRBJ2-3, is DVKVTQSSRYLVKRTGEKVFLECVQDMDHENMFWYRQDPGLGLRLIYFSYDVKMKEKGDIPEGYSVSREKKERFSLILESASTNQTSMYLCASSPPMGAVGDTDTQYFGPGTRLTVL.

The CDR3 coding sequence is TGTGCCAGCAGTGACAGGGAGGCCAATGAGCAGTTCTTC. Translating it yields CASSDREANEQFF. The chain is built from TRBV6-1 and TRBJ2-1, with a tentative D call TRBD2 (6 bases). The V gene lost 3 bases and the J gene lost 6 bases, with 9 bases spanning the gap. This CDR3 comprises 13 residues. Germline V gives CDR1 MNHNS, CDR2 SASEGT.

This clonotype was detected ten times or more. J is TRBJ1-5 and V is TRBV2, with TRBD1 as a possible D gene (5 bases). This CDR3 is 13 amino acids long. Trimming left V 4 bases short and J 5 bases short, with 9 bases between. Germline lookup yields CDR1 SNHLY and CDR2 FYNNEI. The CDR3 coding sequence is TGTGCCAGCAGTGCAGGGAGAGATCAGCCCCAGCATTTT. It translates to CASSAGRDQPQHF.

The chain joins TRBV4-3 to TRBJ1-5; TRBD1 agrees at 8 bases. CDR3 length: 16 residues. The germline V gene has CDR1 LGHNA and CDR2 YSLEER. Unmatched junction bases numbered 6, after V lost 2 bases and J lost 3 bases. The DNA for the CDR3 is TGCGCCAGCAGCCAATCCCCGGGACAGGTCAATCAGCCCCAGCATTTT. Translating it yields CASSQSPGQVNQPQHF.

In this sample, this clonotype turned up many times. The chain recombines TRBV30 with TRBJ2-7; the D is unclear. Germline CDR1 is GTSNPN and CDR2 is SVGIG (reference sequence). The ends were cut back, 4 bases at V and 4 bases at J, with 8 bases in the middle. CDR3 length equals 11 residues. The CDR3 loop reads CAWKVWYEQYF. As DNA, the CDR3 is TGTGCCTGGAAGGTTTGGTACGAGCAGTACTTC.

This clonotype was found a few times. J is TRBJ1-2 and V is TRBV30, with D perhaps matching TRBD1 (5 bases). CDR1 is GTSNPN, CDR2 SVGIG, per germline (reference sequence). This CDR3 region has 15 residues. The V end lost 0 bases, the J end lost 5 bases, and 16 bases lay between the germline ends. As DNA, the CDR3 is TGTGCCTGGAGTGTACTCGGGGCGGGAAAGTATGGCTACACCTTC. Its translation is CAWSVLGAGKYGYTF. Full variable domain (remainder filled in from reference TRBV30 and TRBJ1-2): SQTIHQWPATLVQPVGSPLSLECTVEGTSNPNLYWYRQAAGRGLQLLFYSVGIGQISSEVPQNLSASRPQDRQFILSSKKLLLSDSGFYLCAWSVLGAGKYGYTFGSGTRLTVV.

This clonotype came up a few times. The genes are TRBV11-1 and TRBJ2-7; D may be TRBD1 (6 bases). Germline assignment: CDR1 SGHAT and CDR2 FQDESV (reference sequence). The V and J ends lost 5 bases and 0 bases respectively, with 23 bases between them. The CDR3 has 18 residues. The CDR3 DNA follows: TGTGCCAGCAGCGGCCCTGGAGGACAGATCATTTCCTCCTACGAGCAGTACTTC. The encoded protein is CASSGPGGQIISSYEQYF. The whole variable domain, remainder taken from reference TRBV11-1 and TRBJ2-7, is EAEVAQSPRYKITEKSQAVAFWCDPISGHATLYWYRQILGQGPELLVQFQDESVVDDSQLPKDRFSAERLKGVDSTLKIQPAELGDSAMYLCASSGPGGQIISSYEQYFGPGTRLTVT.

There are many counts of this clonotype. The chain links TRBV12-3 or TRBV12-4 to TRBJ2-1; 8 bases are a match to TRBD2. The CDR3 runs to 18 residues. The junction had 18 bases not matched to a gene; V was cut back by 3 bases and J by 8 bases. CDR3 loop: CASSFPGGSGTKDDEQFF. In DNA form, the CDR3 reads TGTGCCAGCAGTTTCCCCGGGGGTAGCGGGACGAAAGACGATGAGCAGTTCTTC.

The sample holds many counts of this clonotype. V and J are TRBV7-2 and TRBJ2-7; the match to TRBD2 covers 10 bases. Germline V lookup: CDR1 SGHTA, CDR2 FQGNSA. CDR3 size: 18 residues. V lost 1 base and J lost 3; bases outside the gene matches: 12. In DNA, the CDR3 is TGTGCCAGCAGCTTAGGCCCAGGTAGCGGGAGGCTTAACTACGAGCAGTACTTC. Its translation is CASSLGPGSGRLNYEQYF.

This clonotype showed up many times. The CDR3 protein is CASSPRDYLYEQYF. CDR3 sequence (DNA): TGTGCCAGCAGTCCGAGGGACTACCTCTACGAGCAGTACTTC. V gene TRBV27 combines with J gene TRBJ2-7; 7 bases align to TRBD2. CDR1 is MNHEY and CDR2 is SMNVEV in the germline V gene (reference sequence). CDR3 length: 14 amino acids. Trimming cost V 5 bases and J 3 bases; bases outside gene matches: 7.

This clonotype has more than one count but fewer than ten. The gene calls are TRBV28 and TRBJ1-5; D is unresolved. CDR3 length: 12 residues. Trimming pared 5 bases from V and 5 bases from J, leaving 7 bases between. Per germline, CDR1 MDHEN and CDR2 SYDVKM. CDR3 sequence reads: CASSQSDQPQHF. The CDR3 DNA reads TGTGCCAGCAGTCAATCTGATCAGCCCCAGCATTTT.

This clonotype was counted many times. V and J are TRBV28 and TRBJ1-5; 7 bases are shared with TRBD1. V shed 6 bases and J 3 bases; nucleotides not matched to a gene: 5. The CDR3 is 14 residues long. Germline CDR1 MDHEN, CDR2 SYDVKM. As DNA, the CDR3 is TGTGCCAGCAGGGGAGGGACAGTCAATCAGCCCCAGCATTTT. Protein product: CASRGGTVNQPQHF. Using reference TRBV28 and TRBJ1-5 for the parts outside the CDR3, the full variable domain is DVKVTQSSRYLVKRTGEKVFLECVQDMDHENMFWYRQDPGLGLRLIYFSYDVKMKEKGDIPEGYSVSREKKERFSLILESASTNQTSMYLCASRGGTVNQPQHFGDGTRLSIL.

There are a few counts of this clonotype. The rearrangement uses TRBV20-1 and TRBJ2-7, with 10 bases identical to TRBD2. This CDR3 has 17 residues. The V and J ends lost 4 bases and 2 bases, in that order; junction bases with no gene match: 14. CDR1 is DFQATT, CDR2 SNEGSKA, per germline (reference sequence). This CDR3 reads CSATLQGGLAGAYEQYF. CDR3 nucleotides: TGCAGTGCTACCCTACAGGGGGGGCTAGCGGGAGCCTACGAGCAGTACTTC.

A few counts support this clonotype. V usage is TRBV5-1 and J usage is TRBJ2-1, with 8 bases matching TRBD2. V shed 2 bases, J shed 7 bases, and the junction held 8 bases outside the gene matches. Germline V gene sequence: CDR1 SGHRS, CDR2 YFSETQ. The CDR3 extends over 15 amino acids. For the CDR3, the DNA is TGCGCCAGCAGCTTTGGTGGGACTAGTAGAAATGAGCAGTTCTTC. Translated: CASSFGGTSRNEQFF.

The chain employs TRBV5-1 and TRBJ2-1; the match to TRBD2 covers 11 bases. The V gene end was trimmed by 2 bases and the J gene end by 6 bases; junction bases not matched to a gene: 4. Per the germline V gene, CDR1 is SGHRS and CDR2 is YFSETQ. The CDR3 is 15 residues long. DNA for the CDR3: TGCGCCAGCAGCTTTACTAGCGGGGGTCTCAATGAGCAGTTCTTC. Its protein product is CASSFTSGGLNEQFF.

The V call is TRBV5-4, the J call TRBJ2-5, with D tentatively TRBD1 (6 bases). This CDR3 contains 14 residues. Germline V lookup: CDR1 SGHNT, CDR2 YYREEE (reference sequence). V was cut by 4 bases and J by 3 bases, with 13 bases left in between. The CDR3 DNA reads TGTGCCAGCAGCCGACGGGCAGGGGAAGAGACCCAGTACTTC. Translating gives CASSRRAGEETQYF.

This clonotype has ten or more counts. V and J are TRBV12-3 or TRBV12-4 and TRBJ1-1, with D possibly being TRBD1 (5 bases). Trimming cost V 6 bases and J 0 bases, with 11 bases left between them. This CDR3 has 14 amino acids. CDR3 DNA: TGTGCCAGCAGACGAGGGGAGGTGAACACTGAAGCTTTCTTT. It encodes CASRRGEVNTEAFF.

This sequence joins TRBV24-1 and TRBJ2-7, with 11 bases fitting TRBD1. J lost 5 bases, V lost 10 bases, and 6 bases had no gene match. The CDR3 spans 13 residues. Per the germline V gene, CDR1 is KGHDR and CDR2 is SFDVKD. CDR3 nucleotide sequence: TGTGCCACGCCGGGACAGGGGGTCCACGAGCAGTACTTC. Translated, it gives CATPGQGVHEQYF.